The 22 T cell receptor beta chains given below trace back to one sample, sequenced in a study of graft-versus-host responses after intestinal transplantation. Here immunoSEQ multiplex PCR was the method, and the copy in TCRdb shows in-frame clones only, minus some. The sample consists of approximately 60,000 clones, roughly 90% of them appearing once. The starting material was PBMCs, obtained 26 days after transplant. All receptors derive from a human patient who received an intestinal transplant, so some T cells may come from the graft donor.

The chain recombines TRBV10-3 with TRBJ2-1; TRBD2 matches 8 bases. The CDR3 extends over 14 amino acids. Trimming removed 2 bases from V and 5 bases from J; junction bases left unmatched: 2. Germline loops: CDR1 ENHRY, CDR2 SYGVKD. The CDR3 reads CAISERRGDNEQFF. As DNA, the CDR3 is TGTGCCATCAGTGAGAGGCGGGGGGACAATGAGCAGTTCTTC.

J is TRBJ2-7 and V is TRBV28, with D perhaps TRBD2 (6 bases). Trimming cost V 5 bases and J 6 bases, with 23 bases left between them. The CDR3 contains 16 residues. Looked up from germline, CDR1 is MDHEN and CDR2 is SYDVKM. CDR3 amino acids: CASSPSGAGLEGEQYF. CDR3 nucleotides: TGTGCCAGCAGTCCCTCTGGGGCAGGGTTGGAGGGCGAGCAGTACTTC.

This clone occurred a few times. The rearrangement joins TRBV6-1 to TRBJ2-1; the match to TRBD2 covers 7 bases. Trimming removed 1 base from V and 9 bases from J; junction bases left unmatched: 9. The germline gives CDR1 MNHNS, CDR2 SASEGT. CDR3 length: 15 amino acids. In nucleotides, the CDR3 is TGTGCCAGCAGTGAAGGGGGGGGAGGGCCGGCTGAGCAGTTCTTC. Translated: CASSEGGGGPAEQFF.

The rearrangement uses TRBV4-1 and TRBJ2-1; 7 nucleotides line up with TRBD1. This CDR3 spans 16 amino acids. Per the germline V gene, CDR1 is MGHRA and CDR2 is YSYEKL. V gave up 5 bases and J gave up 6 bases; unmatched junction bases: 13. This CDR3 reads CASSDQGVAHLNEQFF. The CDR3 nucleotides read TGCGCCAGCAGCGACCAGGGGGTGGCTCATCTCAATGAGCAGTTCTTC.

This chain uses TRBV6-1 with TRBJ2-1; 9 positions agree with TRBD2. The CDR3 runs to 15 residues. Germline V gene sequence: CDR1 MNHNS, CDR2 SASEGT. Losses at the gene ends were 8 bases for V and 2 bases for J; bases not matched to a gene: 7. The CDR3 bases are TGTGCCAGCTCGAGGACTAGCGAGACCTACAATGAGCAGTTCTTC. Translating gives CASSRTSETYNEQFF.

The rearrangement links TRBV9 to TRBJ1-2; D ambiguous. Germline CDR1 reads SGDLS; CDR2 reads YYNGEE. The CDR3 is 15 amino acids. The V end was cut by 0 bases, the J end by 2 bases, with 11 bases between. As DNA, the CDR3 is TGTGCCAGCAGCGTAGGGCCAGGCCAAAACTATGGCTACACCTTC. Protein sequence: CASSVGPGQNYGYTF. Variable domain in full (rest from reference TRBV9 and TRBJ1-2): DSGVTQTPKHLITATGQRVTLRCSPRSGDLSVYWYQQSLDQGLQFLIQYYNGEERAKGNILERFSAQQFPDLHSELNLSSLELGDSALYFCASSVGPGQNYGYTFGSGTRLTVV.

This chain uses TRBV4-1 with TRBJ1-1, with D possibly matching TRBD1 (5 bases). Looked up from germline, CDR1 is MGHRA and CDR2 is YSYEKL. The V gene lost 4 bases and the J gene lost 2 bases, with 11 bases spanning the gap. The CDR3 is made up of 14 amino acids. This CDR3 reads CASSPDTYNTEAFF. The CDR3 nucleotides are TGCGCCAGCAGCCCGGACACGTATAACACTGAAGCTTTCTTT.

This clone has a single count. Here the CDR3 reads CASSLELPGTKNIQYF. DNA of the CDR3: TGTGCCAGCAGCTTAGAGCTACCGGGAACCAAAAACATTCAGTACTTC. The chain uses TRBV11-2 and TRBJ2-4, with D tentatively TRBD2 (5 bases). The CDR3 is 16 amino acids. Germline CDR1 and CDR2: SGHAT and FQNNGV. V gave up 0 bases and J gave up 2 bases, with 11 bases separating them.

This rearrangement joins TRBV14 to TRBJ1-2, with 8 bases matching TRBD1. This CDR3 contains 17 residues. J gave up 6 bases and V 2 bases, and 14 bases lay outside the gene matches. Germline CDR1 is SGHDN and CDR2 is FVKESK. In DNA form, the CDR3 reads TGTGCCAGCAGCCAAACTTTCTTGCGACAGGGGAGGAATGGCTACACCTTC. Its translation: CASSQTFLRQGRNGYTF.

The chain links TRBV20-1 to TRBJ2-7; no clear D gene. Germline V gene lookup returns CDR1 DFQATT and CDR2 SNEGSKA (reference sequence). The CDR3 sequence is 10 residues long. Trimming took 3 bases from V and 6 from J, leaving 6 bases between them. The CDR3 loop reads CSASPSEQYF. The CDR3 nucleotides are TGCAGTGCTAGCCCGAGCGAGCAGTACTTC.

V and J are TRBV29-1 and TRBJ1-2; D gene uncertain. The germline CDR1 and CDR2 sequences are SQVTM and ANQGSEA. V gave up 1 base and J gave up 4 bases, with 13 bases separating them. The CDR3 is made up of 14 amino acids. CDR3 nucleotide sequence: TGCAGCGTTGAAGGACCAGAGGTCTCCTATGGCTACACCTTC. It codes for CSVEGPEVSYGYTF.

This chain connects TRBV5-4 to TRBJ2-3; maybe TRBD2 (7 bases). The germline CDR1 and CDR2 sequences are SGHNT and YYREEE (reference sequence). This CDR3 contains 15 residues. The V gene lost 5 bases and the J gene lost 4 bases, with 17 bases spanning the gap. This chain's CDR3 is CASSWGGLGADTQYF. The DNA for the CDR3 is TGTGCCAGCAGTTGGGGGGGGCTTGGGGCAGATACGCAGTATTTT.

This chain joins TRBV5-5 and TRBJ2-7; a weak D match, TRBD2 (7 bases). CDR3 size: 13 residues. The germline CDR1 and CDR2 sequences are SGHKS and YYEKEE (reference sequence). The V and J ends lost 0 bases and 12 bases respectively, with 16 bases between them. CDR3 loop: CASSLVGGPGRYF. DNA of the CDR3: TGTGCCAGCAGCTTGGTGGGGGGGCCAGGCAGGTACTTC.

Only a few counts were recorded for this clone. This chain joins TRBV7-9 and TRBJ1-2; D gene unclear. Trimming pared 2 bases from V and 3 bases from J, leaving 7 bases between. Germline CDR1 reads SEHNR; CDR2 reads FQNEAQ (reference sequence). This CDR3 contains 13 residues. The CDR3 region has the DNA TGTGCCAGCAGCTTAAATCCAGACTATGGCTACACCTTC. This gives the protein CASSLNPDYGYTF.

The chain has TRBV19 and TRBJ2-7, with D perhaps matching TRBD2 (6 bases). Trimming left V 3 bases short and J 5 bases short, with 17 bases between. The CDR3 is 15 residues long. Germline CDR1 reads LNHDA; CDR2 reads SQIVND (reference sequence). CDR3 residues: CASSMLSAGSDEQYF. CDR3 nucleotide sequence: TGTGCCAGTAGTATGTTGTCGGCGGGGAGCGACGAGCAGTACTTC.

In this sample, this clone turned up once. This chain links TRBV7-6 with TRBJ2-7, with TRBD2 matching over 8 bases. The V and J ends lost 6 bases and 4 bases, in that order; junction bases with no gene match: 8. Germline CDR1 SGHVS, CDR2 FNYEAQ. This CDR3 is built from 14 residues. CDR3 residues: CASSYSGAAYEQYF. The CDR3 nucleotides read TGTGCCAGCAGTTATAGCGGGGCCGCTTACGAGCAGTACTTC.

In its sample, this clone was seen once. The V call is TRBV20-1, the J call TRBJ2-7, with a weak D call TRBD2 (6 bases). The CDR3 spans 11 residues. Trimming cost V 0 bases and J 7 bases, with 7 bases left between them. CDR1 and CDR2 (germline): DFQATT, SNEGSKA (reference sequence). The DNA of the CDR3 is TGCAGTGCTAGAGAGGCGGGGGAGCAGTACTTC. It codes for CSAREAGEQYF.

This sequence joins TRBV28 and TRBJ2-7, with D possibly matching TRBD2 (6 bases). Trimming left V 7 bases short and J 3 bases short, with 13 bases between. The germline V gene has CDR1 MDHEN and CDR2 SYDVKM. The CDR3 spans 13 residues. The CDR3, as DNA: TGTGCCAGCACACCGGGACTCGGCTACGAGCAGTACTTC. Translated, it gives CASTPGLGYEQYF.

V is TRBV29-1 and J is TRBJ1-4, with D perhaps matching TRBD1 (6 bases). The V and J ends lost 7 bases and 2 bases respectively, with 17 bases between them. The CDR3 consists of 15 residues. CDR1 and CDR2 (germline): SQVTM, ANQGSEA. CDR3 region: CSARDTFSTNEKLFF. CDR3 DNA sequence: TGCAGCGCCCGGGACACCTTTTCCACTAATGAAAAACTGTTTTTT.

The chain links TRBV6-5 to TRBJ2-1; 14 bases are a match to TRBD2. J was trimmed by 7 bases and V by 6 bases; bases with no gene match: 5. The V gene's germline CDR1 is MNHEY and CDR2 SVGAGI. This CDR3 region has 15 residues. CDR3 DNA sequence: TGTGCCAGCAGGACTAGCGGGGGGGCTGGGAATGAGCAGTTCTTC. It translates to CASRTSGGAGNEQFF.

The V gene is TRBV27, the J gene TRBJ2-1, with a weak D call TRBD1 (5 bases). The CDR3 spans 17 residues. V was cut by 5 bases and J by 3 bases, with 20 bases left in between. Germline-derived CDR1 and CDR2 are MNHEY and SMNVEV (reference sequence). The CDR3 protein is CASSPITSRQGYNEQFF. The CDR3 DNA follows: TGTGCCAGCAGTCCGATAACATCCCGGCAGGGCTACAATGAGCAGTTCTTC.

This clone was recorded once. The genes are TRBV18 and TRBJ2-7; 11 bases match TRBD2. The CDR3 totals 15 residues. Germline-derived CDR1 and CDR2 are KGHSH and LQKENI. The junction had 2 bases not matched to a gene; V was cut back by 0 bases and J by 4 bases. The CDR3 protein is CASSPPSSGGYEQYF. For the CDR3, the DNA is TGTGCCAGCTCACCACCGTCTAGCGGGGGGTACGAGCAGTACTTC.